The subject of this entry is one T cell receptor (beta chain). Its cognate antigen is unknown. cDNA libraries for TRB were generated by 5' RACE incorporating UMI labels. TCRdb re-called the 5' RACE reads; every CDR3 protein appears as one record, without DNA. The table for this sample gives 40,000 to 55,000 distinct CDR3 sequences. This entry belongs to a study of CXCR3-negative and CXCR3-positive naive CD8 T cells. Germline CDR1 SEHNR, CDR2 FQNEAQ (reference sequence). CDR3 size: 14 residues. Study-wide results and limits: Each naive subset displayed comparably high diversity, whereas memory CD8+ cells displayed much lower diversity. For CXCR3-positive naive cells, TRB CDR3s were more hydrophobic than those of CXCR3-negative naive cells.

This clonotype was obtained from a human donor in good health. Some clones in this sample may be carry-over from other donors' samples. The gene calls are TRBV7-9 and TRBJ1-4; TCRdb picks TRBD1, but there is no DNA to check that call. Sequenced input: naive CXCR3- CD8+ T cells from blood. Subset denoted: CD45RO-CCR7+CD27+CD95- naive CD8+ T cells lacking CXCR3 (TNR3-). CDR3 sequence reads: CASSGLGAFEKLFF.